One sample yielded the 28 T cell receptor beta chains listed below, sequenced in a study of T cell changes during pregnancy in multiple sclerosis. Sequenced by immunoSEQ multiplex PCR; TCRdb stores in-frame clones only, minus some. The repertoire holds tens of thousands of clones, over 85% seen once, with around 2.5% in the top ten. The sequenced sample was CD8+ T cells from peripheral blood mononuclear cells, obtained in the third trimester of pregnancy. These receptors originate from a female donor with multiple sclerosis, enrolled in a pregnancy study.

V gene TRBV5-5 combines with J gene TRBJ2-7, with 8 bases aligning to TRBD1. J gave up 6 bases and V 2 bases, and 7 bases lay outside the gene matches. CDR3 length equals 14 residues. Germline-derived CDR1 and CDR2 are SGHKS and YYEKEE (reference sequence). Here the CDR3 DNA reads TGTGCCAGCAGCTTAGGCAGGGGGCCGCTCGAGCAGTACTTC. Its protein is CASSLGRGPLEQYF.

The rearrangement joins TRBV9 to TRBJ2-3; TRBD2 matches at 9 bases. The CDR3 consists of 16 residues. CDR1 is SGDLS and CDR2 is YYNGEE in the germline V gene. V was clipped by 3 bases and J by 3 bases; unmatched bases: 8. CDR3: CASSAPGLAPTDTQYF. DNA of the CDR3: TGTGCCAGCAGCGCTCCGGGACTAGCTCCGACAGATACGCAGTATTTT.

This chain uses TRBV27 with TRBJ2-1; 10 nucleotides agree with TRBD2. This CDR3 contains 16 residues. With 5 bases clipped from V and 1 base from J, the junction kept 5 bases outside the gene matches. Germline values: CDR1 MNHEY, CDR2 SMNVEV (reference sequence). The CDR3 sequence: CASSPSGSQSYNEQFF. The CDR3, as DNA: TGTGCCAGCAGTCCTAGCGGGAGTCAGTCCTACAATGAGCAGTTCTTC.

The genes are TRBV10-3 and TRBJ2-1; 13 bases are a match to TRBD2. V shed 3 bases, J shed 4 bases, and the junction held 6 bases outside the gene matches. In germline, CDR1 is ENHRY, CDR2 SYGVKD. The CDR3 is made up of 17 amino acids. The CDR3 here is CAISDTSGRAFYNEQFF. In nucleotides, the CDR3 is TGTGCCATCAGTGACACTAGCGGGAGGGCCTTTTACAATGAGCAGTTCTTC.

V and J are TRBV6-5 and TRBJ2-1; 8 nucleotides line up with TRBD2. The CDR3 has 13 residues. The V gene end was trimmed by 6 bases and the J gene end by 6 bases; junction bases not matched to a gene: 4. Germline V gives CDR1 MNHEY, CDR2 SVGAGI. The CDR3 nucleotides are TGTGCCAGCAGCCCCGGGACTAGCAATGAGCAGTTCTTC. Encoded protein: CASSPGTSNEQFF.

This chain connects TRBV7-3 to TRBJ1-1; 7 nucleotides match TRBD1. Germline V CDR1 and CDR2: SGHTA, FQGTGA. CDR3 length equals 14 residues. With 3 bases clipped from V and 3 bases from J, the junction kept 4 bases outside the gene matches. CDR3 bases: TGTGCCAGCAGCTTTGGGACAGCACACACTGAAGCTTTCTTT. This codes for CASSFGTAHTEAFF. Looking up the rest from reference TRBV7-3 and TRBJ1-1 gives the full variable domain: GAGVSQTPSNKVTEKGKYVELRCDPISGHTALYWYRQSLGQGPEFLIYFQGTGAADDSGLPNDRFFAVRPEGSVSTLKIQRTERGDSAVYLCASSFGTAHTEAFFGQGTRLTVV.

This chain joins TRBV29-1 and TRBJ2-7; TRBD1 aligns across 9 bases. V shed 2 bases, J shed 7 bases, and the junction held 9 bases outside the gene matches. The length of the CDR3 is 14 residues. Per the germline V gene, CDR1 is SQVTM and CDR2 is ANQGSEA. CDR3 in amino acids: CSVESHRGPREQYF. Here the CDR3 DNA reads TGCAGCGTTGAATCCCACAGGGGGCCTCGGGAGCAGTACTTC.

The chain employs TRBV6-5 and TRBJ2-7; tentatively, D is TRBD1 (5 bases). Germline-derived CDR1 and CDR2 are MNHEY and SVGAGI. Trimming left V 2 bases short and J 2 bases short, with 10 bases between. CDR3 length equals 14 residues. CDR3 sequence: CASSYGAATYEQYF. The CDR3 DNA reads TGTGCCAGCAGTTACGGGGCGGCCACCTACGAGCAGTACTTC.

The chain uses TRBV5-1 and TRBJ1-2; D gene unclear. Germline V CDR1 and CDR2: SGHRS, YFSETQ. The CDR3 runs 18 residues. V was cut by 0 bases and J by 0 bases, with 18 bases left in between. The DNA for the CDR3 is TGCGCCAGCAGCTTGGATGTAGCGGTCGTACCTACTAACTATGGCTACACCTTC. Its protein is CASSLDVAVVPTNYGYTF.

The chain links TRBV11-3 to TRBJ2-2; 7 bases match TRBD2. Germline V CDR1 and CDR2: SGHNT, YENEEA. This CDR3 comprises 16 residues. With V trimmed by 4 bases and J by 0 bases, 5 bases remained unmatched. The CDR3 loop reads CASSSSSGPNTGELFF. The CDR3 DNA is TGTGCCAGCAGCTCCTCTAGCGGACCGAACACCGGGGAGCTGTTTTTT. Full variable domain (rest looked up from reference TRBV11-3 and TRBJ2-2): EAGVVQSPRYKIIEKKQPVAFWCNPISGHNTLYWYLQNLGQGPELLIRYENEEAVDDSQLPKDRFSAERLKGVDSTLKIQPAELGDSAVYLCASSSSSGPNTGELFFGEGSRLTVL.

The chain recombines TRBV27 with TRBJ2-1; D may be TRBD1 (5 bases). The CDR3 spans 20 residues. In germline, CDR1 is MNHEY, CDR2 SMNVEV (reference sequence). V gave up 5 bases and J gave up 4 bases, with 30 bases separating them. The DNA of the CDR3 is TGTGCCAGCAGTATCGGTGTCAAAAGTGGGGCTCATAACTTATACAATGAGCAGTTCTTC. Its protein product is CASSIGVKSGAHNLYNEQFF.

J is TRBJ2-7 and V is TRBV4-3; 9 bases are shared with TRBD2. CDR3 size: 15 residues. V gave up 2 bases and J gave up 6 bases; unmatched junction bases: 8. Germline lookup yields CDR1 LGHNA and CDR2 YSLEER. The CDR3 coding sequence is TGCGCCAGCAGCCAAATGGATAGCGGGAGCTCCGAGCAGTACTTC. Translation gives CASSQMDSGSSEQYF.

The chain joins TRBV18 to TRBJ1-4; 8 bases align to TRBD1. Germline assignment: CDR1 KGHSH and CDR2 LQKENI. This CDR3 region has 16 residues. V dropped 2 bases and J dropped 8; count of bases not matched to a gene: 10. Here the CDR3 reads CASSPDPGQAAEKLFF. CDR3 DNA sequence: TGTGCCAGCTCACCAGACCCGGGACAGGCTGCAGAAAAACTGTTTTTT.

This clone was detected once. This chain uses TRBV7-9 with TRBJ1-5; no clear D. V dropped 9 bases and J dropped 2 bases, with 8 bases sitting between them. Germline V gives CDR1 SEHNR, CDR2 FQNEAQ (reference sequence). The CDR3 totals 12 residues. The CDR3 bases are TGTGCCAGTAGCCAGGGCAATCAGCCCCAGCATTTT. This gives the protein CASSQGNQPQHF. Together with reference TRBV7-9 and TRBJ1-5, the CDR3 gives the full variable domain: DTGVSQNPRHKITKRGQNVTFRCDPISEHNRLYWYRQTLGQGPEFLTYFQNEAQLEKSRLLSDRFSAERPKGSFSTLEIQRTEQGDSAMYLCASSQGNQPQHFGDGTRLSIL.

The V and J genes are TRBV27 and TRBJ1-2; D remains ambiguous. Germline V gene lookup returns CDR1 MNHEY and CDR2 SMNVEV (reference sequence). V dropped 5 bases and J dropped 6 bases, with 13 bases sitting between them. CDR3 length: 13 amino acids. The CDR3 region is CASSPSPRDGYTF. CDR3 DNA sequence: TGTGCCAGCAGTCCTAGTCCCCGGGATGGCTACACCTTC.

CDR3 region: CASSPTGGSGVEQYF. For the CDR3, the DNA is TGTGCCAGCAGCCCCACGGGGGGTAGCGGGGTCGAGCAGTACTTC. J is TRBJ2-7 and V is TRBV7-3; TRBD2 aligns across 8 bases. Germline-derived CDR1 and CDR2 are SGHTA and FQGTGA. This CDR3 has 15 amino acids. V was clipped by 5 bases and J by 6 bases; unmatched bases: 12.

The chain joins TRBV30 to TRBJ2-3; 7 positions agree with TRBD2. V gave up 7 bases and J gave up 6 bases; unmatched junction bases: 10. CDR1 and CDR2 from the germline V gene are GTSNPN and SVGIG (reference sequence). This CDR3 comprises 13 residues. CDR3 protein: CASMGDYLDTQYF. For the CDR3, the DNA is TGTGCCTCAATGGGGGACTACCTCGATACGCAGTATTTT.

The rearrangement links TRBV29-1 to TRBJ1-1; 12 nucleotides line up with TRBD1. Unmatched junction bases numbered 12, after V lost 6 bases and J lost 4 bases. The CDR3 sequence is 16 residues long. The germline V gene has CDR1 SQVTM and CDR2 ANQGSEA. DNA for the CDR3: TGCAGCGTCAGGGTCCCGGGACAGGGGGCGGGCACTGAAGCTTTCTTT. It encodes CSVRVPGQGAGTEAFF.

The rearrangement links TRBV2 to TRBJ2-3, with D possibly being TRBD2 (7 bases). Trimming cost V 5 bases and J 2 bases, with 14 bases left between them. Germline loops: CDR1 SNHLY, CDR2 FYNNEI. The CDR3 runs 15 residues. The CDR3 protein is CASSQVGGPTDTQYF. CDR3 sequence (DNA): TGTGCCAGCAGTCAGGTCGGGGGGCCCACAGATACGCAGTATTTT.

This sequence joins TRBV4-1 and TRBJ2-7, with 8 bases fitting TRBD2. The CDR3 is 18 residues long. V lost 1 base and J lost 3; bases outside the gene matches: 14. Per germline, CDR1 MGHRA and CDR2 YSYEKL. The CDR3 region is CASSQVTPRASGYYEQYF. The DNA of the CDR3 is TGCGCCAGCAGCCAAGTAACCCCAAGGGCTAGCGGGTACTACGAGCAGTACTTC.

V gene TRBV7-9 combines with J gene TRBJ2-1; TRBD2 matches at 8 bases. The CDR3 has 19 amino acids. The junction had 15 bases not matched to a gene; V was cut back by 5 bases and J by 0 bases. CDR1 is SEHNR, CDR2 FQNEAQ, per germline (reference sequence). CDR3 DNA: TGTGCCAGCAGCGACGACTTTAGCGGGACGTCGACCTCCTACAATGAGCAGTTCTTC. It translates to CASSDDFSGTSTSYNEQFF.

V gene TRBV19 combines with J gene TRBJ2-7; a possible D gene is TRBD2 (5 bases). V was shortened by 4 bases and J by 2 bases, with 9 bases between the two germline ends. This CDR3 is 13 amino acids long. Germline assignment: CDR1 LNHDA and CDR2 SQIVND (reference sequence). This CDR3 is CASSNGEAYEQYF. CDR3 coding DNA: TGTGCCAGTAGTAACGGGGAAGCCTACGAGCAGTACTTC. The full variable domain, completed using reference TRBV19 and TRBJ2-7, is DGGITQSPKYLFRKEGQNVTLSCEQNLNHDAMYWYRQDPGQGLRLIYYSQIVNDFQKGDIAEGYSVSREKKESFPLTVTSAQKNPTAFYLCASSNGEAYEQYFGPGTRLTVT.

The chain combines TRBV6-5 with TRBJ2-1; D is perhaps TRBD2 (6 bases). The CDR3 totals 15 residues. CDR1 MNHEY and CDR2 SVGAGI come from the germline V gene. V was clipped by 5 bases and J by 3 bases, with 14 bases between them. In DNA form, the CDR3 reads TGTGCCAGCAGTCCCTGGGGTAGCGGCTACAATGAGCAGTTCTTC. Translating it yields CASSPWGSGYNEQFF.

The chain has TRBV9 and TRBJ2-7; 9 bases are shared with TRBD1. The germline V gene encodes CDR1 SGDLS and CDR2 YYNGEE. V lost 3 bases to trimming and J lost 7 bases; unmatched junction nucleotides: 2. The CDR3 spans 12 residues. CDR3 DNA sequence: TGTGCCAGCAGCGACAGGGGGCTTGAGCAGTACTTC. Translated, it gives CASSDRGLEQYF.

The chain is built from TRBV6-4 and TRBJ2-2; 10 nucleotides agree with TRBD2. This CDR3 is built from 16 residues. CDR1 and CDR2 from the germline V gene are MRHNA and SNTAGT. J was trimmed by 3 bases and V by 2 bases; bases with no gene match: 3. CDR3 nucleotide sequence: TGTGCCAGCAGTGACAGGACTAGCGGTCACACCGGGGAGCTGTTTTTT. This sequence encodes CASSDRTSGHTGELFF.

V and J are TRBV7-6 and TRBJ2-1; D is possibly TRBD2 (5 bases). Per the germline V gene, CDR1 is SGHVS and CDR2 is FNYEAQ. The CDR3 is 12 residues long. Trimming removed 5 bases at V and 10 bases at J, with 12 bases between. The CDR3: CASSLLTGEQFF. The DNA for the CDR3 is TGTGCCAGCAGCCTCTTGACGGGAGAGCAGTTCTTC.

This clone qualifies as medium-sized (0.01 to 0.1%). In DNA form, the CDR3 reads TGCGCCAGCAGCTTGGACGGTGGGCAGTTCTTC. Translated: CASSLDGGQFF. The chain is built from TRBV5-1 and TRBJ2-1; D not certain. There are 11 residues in the CDR3. Germline CDR1 and CDR2: SGHRS and YFSETQ. V shed 0 bases and J shed 12 bases, with 7 bases lying between them. Based on the CDR3 plus reference TRBV5-1 and TRBJ2-1, the full variable domain is KAGVTQTPRYLIKTRGQQVTLSCSPISGHRSVSWYQQTPGQGLQFLFEYFSETQRNKGNFPGRFSGRQFSNSRSEMNVSTLELGDSALYLCASSLDGGQFFGPGTRLTVL.

V gene TRBV18 combines with J gene TRBJ1-2; 7 nucleotides line up with TRBD1. Germline V gives CDR1 KGHSH, CDR2 LQKENI. V was pared by 4 bases and J by 7 bases, with 18 bases of the junction left unmatched. The CDR3 sequence is 17 residues long. The DNA of the CDR3 is TGTGCCAGCTCACTCCCGTTGGGACAGATATCGGGTCGTGGCTACACCTTC. This sequence encodes CASSLPLGQISGRGYTF.